The clone carrying this TCR beta chain was detected only once. These data originate in a study of blood T cell repertoires in COVID-19. V dropped 0 bases and J dropped 7 bases, with 7 bases sitting between them. There are 14 residues in the CDR3. Germline loops: CDR1 MNHNY, CDR2 SVGAGI (reference sequence). Profiling relied on immunoSEQ multiplex PCR, and the TCRdb table lists in-frame clones only, not all of them. The sample has 65,000 to 80,000 clones, roughly 90% seen once. The chain carries TRBV6-6 and TRBJ1-6; D not certain. The origin of this receptor is a man older than 75 in a cohort sampled during active COVID-19. The specimen was peripheral blood. CDR3 loop: CASSYSTTNSPLHF. The DNA for the CDR3 is TGTGCCAGCAGTTACTCGACAACCAATTCACCCCTCCACTTT.